This T cell receptor beta chain is drawn from a study of PD-1 blockade in classical Hodgkin lymphoma. Overall study context: On a schedule of every 2 weeks, patients received nivolumab 3 mg/kg intravenously.

The CDR3 is 14 residues long. The V and J ends lost 7 bases and 0 bases respectively, with 12 bases between them. CDR1 and CDR2 (germline): MGHRA, YSYEKL. As to time point: cycle 4 day 1 (C4D1), after less than 7 weeks of nivolumab. Each patient experienced a relapse that followed autologous stem cell transplantation, and brentuximab vedotin exposure varied. Thawed PBMCs underwent magnetic negative selection to obtain purified CD8+ T cells. Concerning this clone itself: The antigen is undetermined.

The protocol was immunoSEQ multiplex PCR, while the TCRdb copy is restricted to in-frame clones and leaves out a portion. Of some 8,400 clones listed, approximately 80% are singletons. General observations from the study: Unlike CD8+ TCR diversity, which did not rise significantly by C4D1, CD4+ TCR diversity did. Patients excluded were those beginning nivolumab under 1 year after ASCT.

The TCR comes from a human donor with classical Hodgkin lymphoma. Sequences were derived from CD8+ T cells from blood, sampled before the fourth cycle of nivolumab. This sequence joins TRBV4-1 and TRBJ1-1, with D unclear. The chain's CDR3 is CASNPSTMNTEAFF. CDR3 nucleotides: TGCGCCAGCAACCCTAGTACCATGAACACTGAAGCTTTCTTT.